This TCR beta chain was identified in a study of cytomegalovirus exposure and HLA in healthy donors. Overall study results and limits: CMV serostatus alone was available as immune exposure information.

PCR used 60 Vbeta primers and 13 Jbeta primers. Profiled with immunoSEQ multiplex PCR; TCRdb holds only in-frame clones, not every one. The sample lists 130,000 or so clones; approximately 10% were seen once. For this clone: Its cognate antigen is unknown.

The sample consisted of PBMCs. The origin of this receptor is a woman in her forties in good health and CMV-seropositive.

CDR3 loop: CASSPGTGVTPLHF. CDR3 nucleotides: TGTGCCAGCAGCCCCGGGACAGGGGTAACACCCCTCCACTTT. This chain uses TRBV7-9 with TRBJ1-6; 10 bases fit TRBD1. Unmatched junction bases numbered 6, after V lost 5 bases and J lost 11 bases. Germline-derived CDR1 and CDR2 are SEHNR and FQNEAQ (reference sequence). The length of the CDR3 is 14 residues.